A selection of T cell receptor beta chains follows, all from one sample in a study of blood T cell repertoires in COVID-19. Here immunoSEQ multiplex PCR was the method, and the copy in TCRdb shows in-frame clones only, minus some. The sample consists of about 150,000 clones, 70% to 90% of them appearing once. Sequencing was carried out using peripheral blood. Receptors were obtained from a man between 65 and 85 years old with acute or convalescent COVID-19. Both conserved end residues are part of each CDR3. Fields, in order: CDR3 length, D gene, V gene, J gene, clone size, CDR3 protein, CDR3 DNA. D genes are given only for firm matches. Some rows have no size entry. The others give once, few or many, or a class for an expanded clone.

15	NA	TRBV9	TRBJ2-1	NA	CASTPREQTYNEQFF	TGTGCCAGCACCCCTCGGGAACAAACCTACAATGAGCAGTTCTTC
15	NA	TRBV3-1/TRBV3-2	TRBJ2-7	NA	CASSQGSSRPYEQYF	TGTGCCAGCAGCCAAGGTTCTAGCCGACCCTACGAGCAGTACTTC
15	TRBD2	TRBV19	TRBJ2-1	NA	CASSAWTSKPNEQFF	TGTGCCAGTAGCGCTTGGACTAGTAAGCCCAATGAGCAGTTCTTC
13	NA	TRBV25-1	TRBJ2-6	NA	CASSDRGANVLTF	TGTGCCAGCAGTGATAGAGGGGCCAACGTCCTGACTTTC
15	TRBD2	TRBV11-2	TRBJ2-1	few	CASSLRTSAYNEQFF	TGTGCCAGCAGCTTACGGACTAGCGCCTACAATGAGCAGTTCTTC
19	TRBD2	TRBV4-2	TRBJ2-3	NA	CASSRAGTSGRGGTDTQYF	TGTGCCAGCAGCCGGGCCGGGACTAGCGGGAGGGGGGGCACAGATACGCAGTATTTT
14	NA	TRBV19	TRBJ2-3	NA	CASSRAGSTDTQYF	TGTGCCAGTAGTCGGGCGGGGAGCACAGATACGCAGTATTTT
15	NA	TRBV6-4	TRBJ1-5	few	CASSDAGVWNQPQHF	TGTGCCAGCAGTGATGCAGGGGTATGGAATCAGCCCCAGCATTTT
11	NA	TRBV20-1	TRBJ2-7	NA	CSAKDSYEQYF	TGCAGTGCTAAAGACAGCTACGAGCAGTACTTC
15	TRBD2	TRBV9	TRBJ2-1	NA	CASSFRTSSYNEQFF	TGTGCCAGCAGCTTTCGGACTAGCTCCTACAATGAGCAGTTCTTC
11	TRBD1	TRBV29-1	TRBJ1-2	NA	CSVGGGRGYTF	TGCAGCGTTGGAGGGGGCCGAGGCTACACCTTC
15	NA	TRBV11-2	TRBJ1-4	NA	CASSLQGSTNEKLFF	TGTGCCAGCAGCTTACAGGGTTCAACTAATGAAAAACTGTTTTTT
14	TRBD1	TRBV28	TRBJ1-1	NA	CASSTGGLNTEAFF	TGTGCCAGCAGTACAGGGGGCCTGAACACTGAAGCTTTCTTT
13	NA	TRBV6-2/TRBV6-3	TRBJ2-1	NA	CASSSPRGDEQFF	TGTGCCAGCAGTTCCCCGCGGGGCGATGAGCAGTTCTTC
16	TRBD1	TRBV28	TRBJ1-1	NA	CASSSSAGTGVTEAFF	TGTGCCAGCAGTTCTTCCGCCGGGACAGGGGTGACTGAAGCTTTCTTT
14	TRBD1	TRBV11-1	TRBJ2-3	NA	CASSFDRGTDTQYF	TGTGCCAGCAGTTTCGACAGGGGCACAGATACGCAGTATTTT
14	TRBD1	TRBV5-4	TRBJ1-6	NA	CASSPGTGNSPLHF	TGTGCCAGCAGCCCAGGGACAGGGAATTCACCCCTCCACTTT
15	TRBD2	TRBV5-1	TRBJ2-5	NA	CASSLAGTSLETQYF	TGCGCCAGCAGCTTGGCAGGGACTAGTCTAGAGACCCAGTACTTC
14	NA	TRBV28	TRBJ1-5	few	CASREVGGNQPQHF	TGTGCCAGCCGGGAGGTGGGCGGCAATCAGCCCCAGCATTTT
14	NA	TRBV28	TRBJ1-2	few	CASSFQAGLVGYTF	TGTGCCAGCAGTTTCCAGGCAGGTCTCGTTGGCTACACCTTC
12	NA	TRBV10-3	TRBJ1-1	NA	CAISVGGTEAFF	TGTGCCATCAGTGTGGGAGGTACTGAAGCTTTCTTT
18	TRBD2	TRBV7-9	TRBJ2-1	NA	CASSSDRLAAVQYNEQFF	TGTGCCAGCAGCTCGGACAGACTAGCGGCTGTACAGTACAATGAGCAGTTCTTC
14	NA	TRBV3-1/TRBV3-2	TRBJ1-6	few	CASSQVTGNSPLHF	TGTGCCAGCAGCCAAGTCACAGGGAATTCACCCCTCCACTTT
18	TRBD1	TRBV28	TRBJ2-5	NA	CASSLPPRQTGGQETQYF	TGTGCCAGCAGTTTACCCCCCCGACAGACAGGGGGCCAAGAGACCCAGTACTTC
14	NA	TRBV6-5	TRBJ1-1	NA	CASSRTQGNTEAFF	TGTGCCAGCAGTCGCACTCAGGGGAACACTGAAGCTTTCTTT
16	TRBD2	TRBV5-4	TRBJ2-2	NA	CASSRLAGMGTGELFF	TGTGCCAGCAGCCGTTTAGCGGGAATGGGAACCGGGGAGCTGTTTTTT
15	NA	TRBV27	TRBJ2-7	NA	CASSFGAGPSYEQYF	TGTGCCAGCAGTTTCGGGGCGGGGCCCTCCTACGAGCAGTACTTC
15	TRBD1	TRBV7-6	TRBJ1-5	NA	CASRDRVYSNQPQHF	TGTGCCAGCAGGGACAGGGTTTATAGCAATCAGCCCCAGCATTTT
19	TRBD2	TRBV4-2	TRBJ2-7	NA	CASSQDLASGSFQGTEQYF	TGTGCCAGCAGCCAAGATTTGGCTAGCGGGAGTTTCCAAGGAACCGAGCAGTACTTC
15	NA	TRBV10-3	TRBJ1-3	NA	CAISTGTSSGNTIYF	TGTGCCATCAGTACCGGGACTTCCTCTGGAAACACCATATATTTT
15	NA	TRBV6-5	TRBJ2-2	few	CASSYSTTGLGELFF	TGTGCCAGCAGTTACTCGACTACAGGGCTCGGGGAGCTGTTTTTT
16	TRBD2	TRBV6-2/TRBV6-3	TRBJ2-2	NA	CASSVTSVSYTGELFF	TGTGCCAGCAGTGTGACTAGCGTCTCTTACACCGGGGAGCTGTTTTTT
13	NA	TRBV29-1	TRBJ2-5	NA	CSVLDSSGETQYF	TGCAGCGTGCTGGACAGTTCGGGTGAGACCCAGTACTTC
14	NA	TRBV10-3	TRBJ2-1	NA	CAISESRQYNEQFF	TGTGCCATCAGTGAGTCCAGGCAGTACAATGAGCAGTTCTTC
16	TRBD2	TRBV18	TRBJ2-2	NA	CASSPLASGVTGELFF	TGTGCCAGCTCACCACTTGCTAGCGGGGTCACCGGGGAGCTGTTTTTT
12	TRBD1	TRBV19	TRBJ2-7	NA	CASSGQGVEQYF	TGTGCCAGTAGTGGTCAGGGGGTCGAGCAGTACTTC
16	NA	TRBV21-1	TRBJ2-7	NA	CASSNLGQGADYEQYF	TGTGCCAGCAGCAATCTGGGGCAGGGGGCCGACTACGAGCAGTACTTC
14	NA	TRBV18	TRBJ2-7	NA	CASSPPQGSYEQYF	TGTGCCAGCTCACCACCCCAGGGGTCCTACGAGCAGTACTTC
18	NA	TRBV30	TRBJ1-3	few	CAWSGNYGTFAGGDTIYF	TGTGCCTGGAGTGGCAACTATGGGACTTTCGCGGGCGGAGACACCATATATTTT
14	TRBD2	TRBV28	TRBJ2-7	NA	CASNGLAGAYEQYF	TGTGCCAGCAATGGACTAGCGGGAGCCTACGAGCAGTACTTC
14	NA	TRBV2	TRBJ1-1	NA	CASKKGGGGTEAFF	TGTGCCAGCAAAAAGGGAGGGGGGGGAACTGAAGCTTTCTTT
12	NA	TRBV12-3/TRBV12-4	TRBJ2-7	NA	CASSLLRIEQYF	TGTGCCAGCAGTTTATTGCGGATAGAGCAGTACTTC
17	TRBD2	TRBV5-8	TRBJ2-2	NA	CASSFPGLAGGTGELFF	TGTGCCAGCAGCTTCCCGGGACTAGCGGGAGGTACCGGGGAGCTGTTTTTT
13	TRBD1	TRBV6-4	TRBJ2-3	once	CASSRDSPDTQYF	TGTGCCAGCAGTAGGGACAGCCCAGATACGCAGTATTTT
13	NA	TRBV11-2	TRBJ1-5	NA	CASSLDMSQPQHF	TGTGCCAGCAGCTTAGATATGAGTCAGCCCCAGCATTTT
15	TRBD2	TRBV9	TRBJ2-2	NA	CASSNRLATTGELFF	TGTGCCAGCAGCAATAGACTAGCCACCACCGGGGAGCTGTTTTTT
16	TRBD2	TRBV25-1	TRBJ2-1	NA	CASSLLAGVKGHEQFF	TGTGCCAGCAGCCTGCTAGCGGGAGTAAAGGGCCATGAGCAGTTCTTC
16	TRBD2	TRBV28	TRBJ2-6	NA	CASSSTAGVGANVLTF	TGTGCCAGCAGCTCTACAGCGGGAGTTGGGGCCAACGTCCTGACTTTC
16	NA	TRBV25-1	TRBJ2-1	NA	CASSEADSWIYNEQFF	TGTGCCAGCAGTGAGGCGGACAGCTGGATTTACAATGAGCAGTTCTTC
17	TRBD1	TRBV24-1	TRBJ2-1	NA	CATSDLQVGQGVNEQFF	TGTGCCACCAGTGATTTGCAGGTGGGACAGGGAGTTAATGAGCAGTTCTTC
17	TRBD2	TRBV5-4	TRBJ2-2	NA	CASSTGTSGKNTGELFF	TGTGCCAGCAGTACCGGGACTAGCGGGAAAAACACCGGGGAGCTGTTTTTT
15	NA	TRBV5-1	TRBJ1-6	NA	CASSLVEGGNSPLHF	TGCGCCAGCAGCTTGGTAGAAGGGGGTAATTCACCCCTCCACTTT
13	NA	TRBV7-9	TRBJ1-1	NA	CASSPRGNTEAFF	TGTGCCAGCAGCCCCCGAGGGAATACTGAAGCTTTCTTT
13	NA	TRBV28	TRBJ2-1	NA	CASCRQFYNEQFF	TGTGCCAGCTGCCGACAGTTCTACAATGAGCAGTTCTTC
14	NA	TRBV27	TRBJ1-4	once	CASSFGRANEKLFF	TGTGCCAGCAGTTTCGGGCGGGCTAATGAAAAACTGTTTTTT